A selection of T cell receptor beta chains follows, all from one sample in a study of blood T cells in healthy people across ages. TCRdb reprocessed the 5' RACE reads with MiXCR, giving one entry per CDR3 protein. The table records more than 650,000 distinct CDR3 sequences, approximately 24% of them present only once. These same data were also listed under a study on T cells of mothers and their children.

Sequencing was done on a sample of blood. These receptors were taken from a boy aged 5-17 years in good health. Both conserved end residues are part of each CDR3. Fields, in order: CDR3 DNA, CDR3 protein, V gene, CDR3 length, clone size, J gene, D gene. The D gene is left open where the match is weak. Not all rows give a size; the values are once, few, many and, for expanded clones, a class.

DNA: TGTGCCAGCAGCCCATACGCCCGACTTACGAACACCGGGGAGCTGTTTTTT
CDR3: CASSPYARLTNTGELFF
V: TRBV14
length: 17
size: few
J: TRBJ2-2
D: -

DNA: TGCGCCAGCAGCCATAGCGCCGCGCTCAATGAGCAGTTCTTC
CDR3: CASSHSAALNEQFF
V: TRBV4-1
length: 14
size: -
J: TRBJ2-1
D: -

DNA: TGTGCCAGTAGGGGCGGACGGATCCCTGACTATGGCTACACCTTC
CDR3: CASRGGRIPDYGYTF
V: TRBV10-3
length: 15
size: few
J: TRBJ1-2
D: -

DNA: TGTGCCACCAGTGATTTGGGGAGTTACAATGAGCAGTTCTTC
CDR3: CATSDLGSYNEQFF
V: TRBV24-1
length: 14
size: -
J: TRBJ2-1
D: -

DNA: TGCAGTGCTGCCCAGGGGCCCCAGTACTTC
CDR3: CSAAQGPQYF
V: TRBV20-1
length: 10
size: -
J: TRBJ2-5
D: -

DNA: TGTGCCACCAGCAGAGTCGAGGGGGGCTCCTACGAGCAGTACTTC
CDR3: CATSRVEGGSYEQYF
V: TRBV15
length: 15
size: -
J: TRBJ2-7
D: -

DNA: TGTGCCAGCAGCCAAGGGGGCCTGGAGGCAGCGACCCAGTACTTC
CDR3: CASSQGGLEAATQYF
V: TRBV3-1
length: 15
size: -
J: TRBJ2-5
D: -

DNA: TGTGCCAGCAGCCCAAGGGGGAACGCGAACACCGGGGAGCTGTTTTTT
CDR3: CASSPRGNANTGELFF
V: TRBV12-3/TRBV12-4
length: 16
size: few
J: TRBJ2-2
D: -

DNA: TGTGCCAGCAGCCCACAGGGCTCTGGCTACAATGAGCAGTTCTTC
CDR3: CASSPQGSGYNEQFF
V: TRBV7-3
length: 15
size: few
J: TRBJ2-1
D: -

DNA: TGTGCCAGCAGTCGACAGGGTGTCGAAAAACTGTTTTTT
CDR3: CASSRQGVEKLFF
V: TRBV6-5
length: 13
size: few
J: TRBJ1-4
D: TRBD1

DNA: TGTGCCAGCTTCTCTTTATTAACAGATACGCAGTATTTT
CDR3: CASFSLLTDTQYF
V: TRBV27
length: 13
size: few
J: TRBJ2-3
D: -

DNA: TGTGCCAGCAGCTGGTCATCCAGGGACGATGAGCAGTTCTTC
CDR3: CASSWSSRDDEQFF
V: TRBV7-9
length: 14
size: -
J: TRBJ2-1
D: -

DNA: TGTGCCAGCAGCCAAGGCTGGGGACGGCGCGAGCAGTACTTC
CDR3: CASSQGWGRREQYF
V: TRBV14
length: 14
size: few
J: TRBJ2-7
D: -

DNA: TGTGCCATCAGTGAGCCCTCTAGTTCTCCAGAGACCCAGTACTTC
CDR3: CAISEPSSSPETQYF
V: TRBV10-3
length: 15
size: few
J: TRBJ2-5
D: -

DNA: TGTGCCAGCAGTTTATCGCCTCCGCGGGGAGGCACTGAAGCTTTCTTT
CDR3: CASSLSPPRGGTEAFF
V: TRBV27
length: 16
size: -
J: TRBJ1-1
D: -

DNA: TGTGCCAGCAGCGTAGTGGAGAGCTCCTACAATGAGCAGTTCTTC
CDR3: CASSVVESSYNEQFF
V: TRBV9
length: 15
size: few
J: TRBJ2-1
D: -

DNA: TGTGCCAGCCGCCGGGCTGGACAGACAGCTGAAAAACTGTTTTTT
CDR3: CASRRAGQTAEKLFF
V: TRBV12-3/TRBV12-4
length: 15
size: -
J: TRBJ1-4
D: -

DNA: TGCGCCAGCAGCTTGGGTGGCGGGGCGGAAGAGGCCCAGTACTTC
CDR3: CASSLGGGAEEAQYF
V: TRBV5-1
length: 15
size: few
J: TRBJ2-5
D: -

DNA: TGTGCCAGCAGTGAAGGTTGGGAGCTACCGAACACTGAAGCTTTCTTT
CDR3: CASSEGWELPNTEAFF
V: TRBV2
length: 16
size: few
J: TRBJ1-1
D: -

DNA: TGCGCCAGCAGCTTGATTGATGGGACCCAGTACTTC
CDR3: CASSLIDGTQYF
V: TRBV5-1
length: 12
size: -
J: TRBJ2-5
D: -

DNA: TGTGCCAGCAGCGCCTCTCAAGAGTTTCGAGAGCAGTACTTC
CDR3: CASSASQEFREQYF
V: TRBV7-2
length: 14
size: few
J: TRBJ2-7
D: -

DNA: TGCGCCAGCAGCCTCCGCCCTGGGCTCCCCACAACTAATGAAAAACTGTTTTTT
CDR3: CASSLRPGLPTTNEKLFF
V: TRBV4-1
length: 18
size: -
J: TRBJ1-4
D: -

DNA: TGTGCCAGCAGTTACTCGATGGGACAGGGATCCTACGAGCAGTACTTC
CDR3: CASSYSMGQGSYEQYF
V: TRBV6-2/TRBV6-3
length: 16
size: -
J: TRBJ2-7
D: TRBD1

DNA: TGCAGTGCTTGGAGCGGGGACTATGGCTACACCTTC
CDR3: CSAWSGDYGYTF
V: TRBV20-1
length: 12
size: few
J: TRBJ1-2
D: -

DNA: TGTGCCAGCAGCCATCGGACAGGGACAGATACGCAGTATTTT
CDR3: CASSHRTGTDTQYF
V: TRBV7-9
length: 14
size: few
J: TRBJ2-3
D: TRBD1

DNA: TGTGCCAGCAGGCAGGGGGATAGGACTGAAGCTTTCTTT
CDR3: CASRQGDRTEAFF
V: TRBV6-5
length: 13
size: -
J: TRBJ1-1
D: TRBD1

DNA: TGTGCCAGCAGTTTTTCATCGCCTGGACGTAATGAAAAACTGTTTTTT
CDR3: CASSFSSPGRNEKLFF
V: TRBV28
length: 16
size: few
J: TRBJ1-4
D: -

DNA: TGTGCCAGCTCACCACTTCCGACTAGCGGGGGGATGGAGAATACGCGGTATTTT
CDR3: CASSPLPTSGGMENTRYF
V: TRBV18
length: 18
size: -
J: TRBJ2-3
D: TRBD2

DNA: TGTGCCAGCAGCCCGAGAACAGGGGGCATGAACACTGAAGCTTTCTTT
CDR3: CASSPRTGGMNTEAFF
V: TRBV7-9
length: 16
size: many
J: TRBJ1-1
D: TRBD1

DNA: TGCAGCCTTAGGACTAGCGGGGGTGGCTACAATGAGCAGTTCTTC
CDR3: CSLRTSGGGYNEQFF
V: TRBV29-1
length: 15
size: few
J: TRBJ2-1
D: TRBD2

DNA: TGTGCCAGCAGCCCACGGCCAGGGATCTATGGCTACACCTTC
CDR3: CASSPRPGIYGYTF
V: TRBV12-3/TRBV12-4
length: 14
size: -
J: TRBJ1-2
D: -

DNA: TGTGCCAGCAGCTTAGTGCAGGGGGGGAATCAGCCCCAGCATTTT
CDR3: CASSLVQGGNQPQHF
V: TRBV7-2
length: 15
size: -
J: TRBJ1-5
D: TRBD1

DNA: TGTGCCAGCGGGCGCGGGCCCTATGGCTACACCTTC
CDR3: CASGRGPYGYTF
V: TRBV6-6
length: 12
size: few
J: TRBJ1-2
D: -

DNA: TGTGCCAGCAGTTACGCGGGAGGACATAGCAATCAGCCCCAGCATTTT
CDR3: CASSYAGGHSNQPQHF
V: TRBV6-2/TRBV6-3
length: 16
size: few
J: TRBJ1-5
D: -

DNA: TGTGCCAGCAGACCCGGGACAGGGTACCACGAGCAGTACTTC
CDR3: CASRPGTGYHEQYF
V: TRBV27
length: 14
size: few
J: TRBJ2-7
D: TRBD1

DNA: TGCGCCAGCAGCCAGGACGGACTAGTTTTCGGGGAGCTGTTTTTT
CDR3: CASSQDGLVFGELFF
V: TRBV4-1
length: 15
size: few
J: TRBJ2-2
D: TRBD2

DNA: TGCGCCAGCAGCCAGTGGACAGGGGTGAACACCGGGGAGCTGTTTTTT
CDR3: CASSQWTGVNTGELFF
V: TRBV4-1
length: 16
size: -
J: TRBJ2-2
D: TRBD1

DNA: TGTGCCAGCAGCGCTGAGGGGCTCTCTGGGGCCAACGTCCTGACTTTC
CDR3: CASSAEGLSGANVLTF
V: TRBV4-2
length: 16
size: few
J: TRBJ2-6
D: -

DNA: TGCAGTGCTCTACAGGGAAATTCACCCCTCCACTTT
CDR3: CSALQGNSPLHF
V: TRBV20-1
length: 12
size: -
J: TRBJ1-6
D: -

DNA: TGCGCCAGCGGCTGGAGGACAGGGGGCGGCGAGCAGTACTTC
CDR3: CASGWRTGGGEQYF
V: TRBV5-1
length: 14
size: -
J: TRBJ2-7
D: TRBD1

DNA: TGCGCCAGCAGCCAAGGGGAGGGAAGGACCCTCCACTTT
CDR3: CASSQGEGRTLHF
V: TRBV4-1
length: 13
size: many
J: TRBJ1-6
D: -

DNA: TGTGCCACACGGAGGGGGGCTTGGGAGACCCAGTACTTC
CDR3: CATRRGAWETQYF
V: TRBV6-5
length: 13
size: many
J: TRBJ2-5
D: -